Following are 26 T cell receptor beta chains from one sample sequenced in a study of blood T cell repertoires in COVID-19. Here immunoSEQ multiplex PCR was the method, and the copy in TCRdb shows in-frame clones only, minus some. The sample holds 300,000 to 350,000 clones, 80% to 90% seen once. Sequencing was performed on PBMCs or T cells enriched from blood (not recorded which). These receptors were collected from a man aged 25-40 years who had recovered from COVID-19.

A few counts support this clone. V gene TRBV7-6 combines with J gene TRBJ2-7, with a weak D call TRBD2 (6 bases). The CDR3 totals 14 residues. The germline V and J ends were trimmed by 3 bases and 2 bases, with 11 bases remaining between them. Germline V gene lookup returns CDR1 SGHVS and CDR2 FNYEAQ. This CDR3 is CASSFSGYAYEQYF. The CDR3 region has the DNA TGTGCCAGCAGCTTTAGCGGTTATGCCTACGAGCAGTACTTC.

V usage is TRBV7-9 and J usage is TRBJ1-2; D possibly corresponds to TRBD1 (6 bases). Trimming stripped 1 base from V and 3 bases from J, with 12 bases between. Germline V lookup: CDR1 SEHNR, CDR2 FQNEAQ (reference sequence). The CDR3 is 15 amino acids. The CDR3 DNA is TGTGCCAGCAGCTTAGTAAACAGGGATTACTATGGCTACACCTTC. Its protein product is CASSLVNRDYYGYTF. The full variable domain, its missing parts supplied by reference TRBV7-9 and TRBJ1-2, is DTGVSQNPRHKITKRGQNVTFRCDPISEHNRLYWYRQTLGQGPEFLTYFQNEAQLEKSRLLSDRFSAERPKGSFSTLEIQRTEQGDSAMYLCASSLVNRDYYGYTFGSGTRLTVV.

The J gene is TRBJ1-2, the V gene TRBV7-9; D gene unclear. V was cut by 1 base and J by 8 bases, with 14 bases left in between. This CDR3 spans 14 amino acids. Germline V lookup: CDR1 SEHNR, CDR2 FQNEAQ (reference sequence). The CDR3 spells CASSLVSGSRGYTF. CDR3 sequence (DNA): TGTGCCAGCAGCTTAGTTTCGGGATCTAGAGGCTACACCTTC.

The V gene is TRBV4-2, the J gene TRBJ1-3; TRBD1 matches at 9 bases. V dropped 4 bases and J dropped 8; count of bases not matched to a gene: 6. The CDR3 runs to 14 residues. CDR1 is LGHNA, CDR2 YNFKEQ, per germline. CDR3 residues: CASSPGTGYDTIYF. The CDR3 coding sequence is TGTGCCAGCAGCCCCGGGACAGGGTATGACACCATATATTTT.

The CDR3 nucleotides are TGTGCTAGTGGACTCGACACCGGGGAGCTGTTTTTT. Protein: CASGLDTGELFF. The chain is built from TRBV12-5 and TRBJ2-2; D ambiguous. The CDR3 has 12 residues. Per the germline V gene, CDR1 is LGHNT and CDR2 is FRNRAP. V was clipped by 6 bases and J by 3 bases, with 5 bases between them.

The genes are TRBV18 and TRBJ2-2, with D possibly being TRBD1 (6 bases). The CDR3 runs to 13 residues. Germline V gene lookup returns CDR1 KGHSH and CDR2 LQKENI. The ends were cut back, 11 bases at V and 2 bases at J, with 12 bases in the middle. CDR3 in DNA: TGTGCCTCGAGAGGGGGAAACACCGGGGAGCTGTTTTTT. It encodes CASRGGNTGELFF.

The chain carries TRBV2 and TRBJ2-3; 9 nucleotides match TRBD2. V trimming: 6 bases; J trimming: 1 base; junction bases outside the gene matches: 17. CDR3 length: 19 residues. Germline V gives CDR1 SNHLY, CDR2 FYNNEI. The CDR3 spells CASSPRLTLGLARTDTQYF. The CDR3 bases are TGTGCCAGCAGCCCTAGACTGACTCTGGGACTAGCCCGCACAGATACGCAGTATTTT.

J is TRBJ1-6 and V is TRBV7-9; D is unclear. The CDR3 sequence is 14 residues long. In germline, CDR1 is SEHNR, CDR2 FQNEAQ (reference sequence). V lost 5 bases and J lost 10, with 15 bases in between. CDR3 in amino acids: CASSQGLDSSPLHF. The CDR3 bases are TGTGCCAGCAGCCAAGGACTTGATTCCTCACCCCTCCACTTT.

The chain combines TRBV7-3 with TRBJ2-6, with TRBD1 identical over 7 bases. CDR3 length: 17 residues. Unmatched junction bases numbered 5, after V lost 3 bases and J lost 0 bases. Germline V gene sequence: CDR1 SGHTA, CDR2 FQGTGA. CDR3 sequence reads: CASSLTGSFSGANVLTF. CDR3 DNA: TGTGCCAGCAGCTTGACAGGGTCTTTCTCTGGGGCCAACGTCCTGACTTTC.

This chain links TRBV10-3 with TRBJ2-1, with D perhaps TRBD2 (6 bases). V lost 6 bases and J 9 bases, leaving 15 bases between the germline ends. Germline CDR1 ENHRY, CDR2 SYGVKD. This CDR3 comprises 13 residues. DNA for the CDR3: TGTGCCATCAGCCGGGACTCTTTCGGTGAGCAGTTCTTC. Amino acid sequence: CAISRDSFGEQFF.

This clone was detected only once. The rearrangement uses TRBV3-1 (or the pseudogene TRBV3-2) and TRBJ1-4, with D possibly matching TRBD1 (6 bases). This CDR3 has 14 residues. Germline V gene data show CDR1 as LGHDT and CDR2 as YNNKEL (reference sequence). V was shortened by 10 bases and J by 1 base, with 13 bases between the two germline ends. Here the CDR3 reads CATAVRGTNEKLFF. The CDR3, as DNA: TGTGCCACCGCAGTCAGGGGAACTAATGAAAAACTGTTTTTT.

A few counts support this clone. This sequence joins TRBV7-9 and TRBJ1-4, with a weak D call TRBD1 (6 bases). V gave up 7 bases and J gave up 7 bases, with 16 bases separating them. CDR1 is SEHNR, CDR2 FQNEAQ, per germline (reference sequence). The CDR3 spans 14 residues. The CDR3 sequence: CASNRGGEGEKLFF. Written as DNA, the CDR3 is TGTGCCAGCAATCGGGGGGGCGAAGGTGAAAAACTGTTTTTT.

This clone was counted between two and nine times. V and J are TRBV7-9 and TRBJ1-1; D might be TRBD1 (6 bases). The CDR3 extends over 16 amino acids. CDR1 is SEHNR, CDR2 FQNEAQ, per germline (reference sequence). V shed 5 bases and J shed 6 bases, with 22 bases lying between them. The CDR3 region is CASSTYRESGVAEAFF. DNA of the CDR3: TGTGCCAGCAGCACATACAGGGAATCGGGTGTTGCTGAAGCTTTCTTT.

Here the CDR3 reads CASTPGGLNTGELFF. The CDR3 nucleotides are TGTGCCAGCACCCCCGGGGGGCTTAACACCGGGGAGCTGTTTTTT. This sequence joins TRBV11-2 and TRBJ2-2, with a possible D match to TRBD2 (7 bases). V lost 7 bases and J 2 bases, leaving 14 bases between the germline ends. Per germline, CDR1 SGHAT and CDR2 FQNNGV. This CDR3 has 15 residues.

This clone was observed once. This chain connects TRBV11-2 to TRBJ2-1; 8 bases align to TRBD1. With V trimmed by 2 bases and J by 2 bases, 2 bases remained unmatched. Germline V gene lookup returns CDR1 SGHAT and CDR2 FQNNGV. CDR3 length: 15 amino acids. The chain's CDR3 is CASSLQGAPYNEQFF. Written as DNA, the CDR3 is TGTGCCAGCAGCTTACAGGGGGCGCCCTACAATGAGCAGTTCTTC. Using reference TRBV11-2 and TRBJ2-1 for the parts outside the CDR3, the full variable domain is EAGVAQSPRYKIIEKRQSVAFWCNPISGHATLYWYQQILGQGPKLLIQFQNNGVVDDSQLPKDRFSAERLKGVDSTLKIQPAKLEDSAVYLCASSLQGAPYNEQFFGPGTRLTVL.

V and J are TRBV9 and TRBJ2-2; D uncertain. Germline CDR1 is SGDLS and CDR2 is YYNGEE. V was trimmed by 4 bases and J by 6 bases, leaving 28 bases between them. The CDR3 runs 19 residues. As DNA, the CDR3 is TGTGCCAGCAGCTTAAACGTCGTGGTAAGGAGCCGGAATGCCGGGGAGCTGTTTTTT. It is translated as CASSLNVVVRSRNAGELFF.

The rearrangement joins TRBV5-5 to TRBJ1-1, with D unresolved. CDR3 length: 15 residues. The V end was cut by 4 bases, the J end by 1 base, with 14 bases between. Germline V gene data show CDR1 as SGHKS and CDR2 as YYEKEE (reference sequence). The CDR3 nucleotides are TGTGCCAGCAGCCACGGAGGAACTACGAACACTGAAGCTTTCTTT. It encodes CASSHGGTTNTEAFF.

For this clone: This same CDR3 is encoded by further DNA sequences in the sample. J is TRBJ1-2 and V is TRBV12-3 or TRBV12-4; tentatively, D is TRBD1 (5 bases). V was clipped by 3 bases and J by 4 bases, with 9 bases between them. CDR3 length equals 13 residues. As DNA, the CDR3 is TGTGCCAGCAGTTTGGGGGGAAGCTATGGCTACACCTTC. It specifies CASSLGGSYGYTF.

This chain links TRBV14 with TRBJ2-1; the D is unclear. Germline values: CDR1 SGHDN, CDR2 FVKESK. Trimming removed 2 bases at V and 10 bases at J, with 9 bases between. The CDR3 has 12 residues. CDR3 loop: CASSQSGVEQFF. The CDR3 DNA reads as TGTGCCAGCAGCCAATCTGGAGTGGAGCAGTTCTTC.

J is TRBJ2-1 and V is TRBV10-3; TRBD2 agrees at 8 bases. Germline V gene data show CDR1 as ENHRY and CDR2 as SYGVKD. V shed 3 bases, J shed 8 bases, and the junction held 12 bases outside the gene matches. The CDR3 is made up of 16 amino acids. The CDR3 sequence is CAISENSRGGRDEQFF. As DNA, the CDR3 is TGTGCCATCAGTGAAAATAGCCGGGGGGGCCGGGATGAGCAGTTCTTC.

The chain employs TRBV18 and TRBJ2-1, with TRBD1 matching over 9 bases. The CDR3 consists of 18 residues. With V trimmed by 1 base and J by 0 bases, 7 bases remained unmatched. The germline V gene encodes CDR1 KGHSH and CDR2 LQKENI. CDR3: CASSPQGQGSGSYNEQFF. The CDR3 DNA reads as TGTGCCAGCTCACCACAGGGACAGGGATCCGGCTCCTACAATGAGCAGTTCTTC.

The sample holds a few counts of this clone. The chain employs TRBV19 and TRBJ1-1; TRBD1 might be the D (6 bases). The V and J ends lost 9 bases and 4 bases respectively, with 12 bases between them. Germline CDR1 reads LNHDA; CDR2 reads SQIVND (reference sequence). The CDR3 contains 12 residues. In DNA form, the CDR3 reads TGTGCCAGCTCAGGGGCAAGCACTGAAGCTTTCTTT. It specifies CASSGASTEAFF.

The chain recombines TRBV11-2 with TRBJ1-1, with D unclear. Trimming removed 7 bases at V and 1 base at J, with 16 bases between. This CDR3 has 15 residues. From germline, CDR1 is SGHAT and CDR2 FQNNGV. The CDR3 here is CASNDYAYRNTEAFF. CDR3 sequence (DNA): TGTGCCAGCAACGACTACGCGTATAGGAACACTGAAGCTTTCTTT.

Here the CDR3 reads CASKKPGLTNEKLFF. Written as DNA, the CDR3 is TGTGCCAGCAAAAAGCCGGGACTGACAAATGAAAAACTGTTTTTT. The chain employs TRBV19 and TRBJ1-4, with TRBD1 as a possible D gene (5 bases). Germline CDR1 is LNHDA and CDR2 is SQIVND (reference sequence). V lost 9 bases and J lost 5, with 19 bases in between. This CDR3 is 15 amino acids long.

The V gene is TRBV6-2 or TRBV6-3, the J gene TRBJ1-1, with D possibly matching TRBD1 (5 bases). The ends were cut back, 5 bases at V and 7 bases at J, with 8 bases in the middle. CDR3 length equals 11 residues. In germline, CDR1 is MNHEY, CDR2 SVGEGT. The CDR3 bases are TGTGCCAGCAGTCCAGGGCTTGAAGCTTTCTTT. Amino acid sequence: CASSPGLEAFF.

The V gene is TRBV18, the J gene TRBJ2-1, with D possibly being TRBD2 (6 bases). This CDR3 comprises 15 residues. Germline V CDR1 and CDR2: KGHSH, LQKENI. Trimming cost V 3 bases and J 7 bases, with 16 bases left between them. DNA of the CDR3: TGTGCCAGCTCACCGCTCGGACTAAAGAGTAATGAGCAGTTCTTC. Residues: CASSPLGLKSNEQFF.